This T cell receptor beta chain stems from a study of cytomegalovirus exposure and HLA in healthy donors (dated 2017 in TCRdb). In the study overall: An earlier analysis of 587 of the donors reported more than 250 Gb of sequence data and some 120 million unique TCR beta sequences from 150 million to 200 million T cells. Rather than drawing on any new phenotypic data, the later analysis identified candidate immune exposures from TCR beta sequences and the way those sequences occurred across donors. Of the approximately 400 genotyped donors, approximately 80% fell in the genetic ancestry cluster associated with self-reported Caucasian donors. In a later genetic analysis, genome-wide SNP genotypes for about three fifths of the 666 donors were used, and that subset was treated as a discovery cohort. An earlier analysis of about 620 of the donors applied high-throughput TCR beta sequencing to assess whether each TCR beta V gene segment acted as functional or pseudogenic. On average, 235,054 unique TCR beta nucleotide sequences were sequenced per donor among roughly 430 genotyped donors of the cohort, with 15% to 20% of those sequences being non-productive. HLA typing covered class I and class II loci at four-digit resolution. To predict cytomegalovirus infection status, the study combined high-throughput TCR immunosequencing, statistical association of individual TCRs with disease status, and machine learning. All discovery cohort repertoires had been generated on a single sequencing platform. To study patterns of TCR occurrence, a later analysis re-analyzed previously published TCR beta repertoires from 666 donors and added high-resolution HLA genotyping. The study used immunosequencing to profile the T cell repertoires of around 600 subjects and linked those repertoires to cytomegalovirus serostatus. The number of typed donors differed by locus: roughly 629-640 for A, B, C, DRB1 and DQB1; some 500 for DQA1; around 610 for DPA1; and about 470 for DPB1. Donor age, sex, ethnicity and CMV serostatus were collected together with the repertoire data. A separate validation cohort of roughly 110 different subjects was used in addition to the roughly 700-subject first cohort. An early release that covered about 600 HLA-typed donors contained approximately 300 gigabases of sequencing data and roughly 84 million unique TCR sequences. The study aimed to test whether cataloging public T cell receptors could reveal signatures of past pathogen exposure. Because of strong linkage in the cohort, roughly five DR-DQ haplotypes were treated as single units for association and clustering.

CDR1 and CDR2, looked up from the germline V gene, are SGHVS and FNYEAQ. V drops 1 base and J drops 2 bases, leaving 15 bases in between. From its cysteine to its phenylalanine, the CDR3 spans 17 amino acids. The read is trimmed to its CDR3 DNA, 51 bases read in frame from base 1. The method was the immunoSEQ multiplex PCR assay. For the multiplex PCR, a mixture combining 60 forward primers for TCR Vbeta segments and 13 reverse primers for TCR Jbeta segments was used. The CDR3 region of rearranged TCR beta genes was amplified from genomic DNA with a multiplex PCR assay. The Illumina HiSeq System was used to sequence the amplified TCR beta libraries as 87-base-pair reads. The study's processing was this. In a later analysis, some 80 million unique TCR beta chains were counted across the 500 to 850 repertoires, and approximately 9.9 million of these chains were shared by at least two donors. A nearest-neighbor algorithm error-corrected the raw reads and collapsed the reads into unique sequences, merging closely related sequences to remove PCR and sequencing errors. CDR3 sequences were aligned to IMGT reference sequences to assign V, D and J gene segments. For a sequence to be retained, a match of at least six nucleotides to both a V gene segment and a J gene segment was required. A rearrangement counted as productive if the CDR3 had no stop codons and remained in frame with V and J, and every other rearrangement counted as non-productive. Following IMGT convention, CDR3 was defined as the stretch from the second conserved V-encoded cysteine to the conserved J-encoded phenylalanine. In an earlier analysis of just under 600 of the donors, sequences lacking an unambiguous match to a single V gene segment were excluded. In an earlier analysis of several hundred of the donors, a V segment was called functional when productive rearrangements were above 56.7%, and segregating when the standard deviation between donors exceeded 5%. A statistical classification framework was developed to diagnose cytomegalovirus status using the catalog of TCR beta chain sequences. A later analysis assigned V and J genes by comparing TCR nucleotide sequences with IMGT/GENE-DB human TR gene sequences. Using the TCRdist pipeline, a later analysis assigned CDR3 sequences along with most-parsimonious VDJ recombination scenarios. In a later analysis, each TCR beta chain was defined by its CDR3 amino acid sequence together with its V-gene family, and reads without a unique V-gene family were excluded. To address suspected cross-contamination and a sequencing artifact, a later analysis removed 550 to 750 highly shared, low-generation-probability nucleotide sequences. For each public chain, a later analysis derived a clonal expansion index from normalized ranks of inferred template counts within each repertoire. Generation probabilities in a later analysis came from a VDJ recombination model fitted to out-of-frame rearrangements, and those results were checked against IGoR. In a later analysis, hypergeometric tests were used to score TCR-TCR, TCR-HLA and TCR-CMV co-occurrence, with a repertoire-size bias correction applied to TCR pairs. In a later analysis, false discovery rates were estimated by permuting HLA or CMV assignments 20 times. In a later analysis, co-occurring TCRs were grouped using DBSCAN, and TCRdist sequence similarity was added for clustering within HLA-allele-positive subsets. For co-occurrence clustering, repertoires with fewer than 30,000 or more than 120,000 public chains were excluded, along with 5 or 6 repertoires with anomalous nucleotide sharing. TCRdb stores this immuneACCESS table with in-frame sequences only. Part of the clones is absent; in the studies checked, under half of the shortfall reflects unresolved V genes, and no reason is known for the rest. V, J and clone size were drawn from that table, and D and trimming were deduced from the DNA. The sample table shows 120,000 to 150,000 clones, and approximately 83% are seen once. Jointly, the top ten make up around 2.5% of the sample.

On the study overall, not on this receptor specifically: In a later analysis, HLA-associated TCR beta chains showed more clonal expansion and lower generation probabilities than non-associated chains that were equally common. Only TCR beta chains were sequenced in this cohort, and the absence of alpha or paired-chain data limited detectable features. A later analysis found that TCR association rates varied across HLA loci, with DRB1 alleles showing the most associated TCRs and HLA-C alleles the fewest. A later analysis found that most CMV-associated TCR beta chains appeared HLA-restricted, with HLA associations seemingly driven largely by CMV exposure. Compared with the approximately 710-donor mean, donors in an Asian-associated ancestry cluster had fewer N-insertions in productive TCRs, according to a later genetic analysis. A later analysis associated about 17,000 TCR beta sequences with specific HLA alleles at a false discovery rate of 0.05. Cytomegalovirus status was reported to be diagnosed by the classifier with high specificity and sensitivity in both the original and validation cohorts. When HLA alleles, especially DR and DQ, strongly co-occurred, TCR associations were difficult to assign to individual alleles. In a later analysis, several top co-occurrence clusters were reported to appear linked to parvovirus B19, influenza, CMV and Epstein-Barr virus. HLA typing was unavailable for some donors at each locus, so association tests used only the typed subset. Some IMGT-functional V segments, including TRBV6-2 and TRBV6-3, could not be distinguished by the 87-base-pair reads and were therefore excluded. Broadly in line with IMGT annotations, most TCR beta V segments showed up in productive rearrangements about 87% or about 30% of the time in an earlier analysis of 450 to 600 of the donors. The study gave a list of under 200 TCR beta chains associated with cytomegalovirus. Fewer than 20 rarely observed V segments, including chromosome 9 orphons, were excluded from the earlier analysis of about 500 of the donors because counts were too low. Linkage disequilibrium might explain the correlated functional status among segregating V segments, but an unknown experimental factor could not be excluded. A few of the identified cytomegalovirus-associated TCR beta chains were confirmed in vitro to be specific for cytomegalovirus antigens. In a later genetic analysis, a missense DCLRE1C variant was associated with V-gene and J-gene trimming of TCR beta chains, and the association was replicated in an independent cohort. Most TCR sequences were seen in very few donors, while some public TCRs were found in many individuals. A further reported finding was that TCR beta sequences accurately predicted the HLA-A and HLA-B alleles for most subjects in the first cohort. The authors suggested that the approach could potentially be generalized to other disease states and immunological phenotypes. A cluster of highly shared sequence variants was judged likely to be a technical artifact of the sequencing pipeline. The presence/absence analyses assumed that sequencing depth was roughly uniform across donors, and that assumption may not be true. CMV serostatus was the only immune exposure information available for the cohort.

To note about this clone: Its antigen remains unidentified. No base qualities exist here, and no much larger clone lies one base off it.

The cohort was made up of several hundred healthy bone marrow donors. At the time of sampling, all cohort members were nominally healthy, though unrecorded immune exposures were likely present. The donor tested CMV seronegative and was one of the 352 seronegative cohort members. Every donor gave a peripheral blood sample, and the peripheral blood mononuclear cells from that sample were used for TCR beta sequencing. The Qiagen DNeasy Blood Extraction Kit was used to extract genomic DNA from the blood cell samples. The clonotype comes from a male donor in good health and CMV-seronegative. The sequence joins TRBV7-6 to TRBJ1-3; a tentative D call is TRBD1 (5 bases match). Sequencing used PBMCs. The nucleotides are TGTGCCAGCAGCTTAGGACAGACACGTACTGCTGGAAACACCATATATTTT. This is translated as CASSLGQTRTAGNTIYF. With the portions outside the CDR3 filled from the reference TRBV7-6 and TRBJ1-3 genes, the complete variable region becomes GAGVSQSPRYKVTKRGQDVALRCDPISGHVSLYWYRQALGQGPEFLTYFNYEAQQDKSGLPNDRFSAERPEGSISTLTIQRTEQRDSAMYRCASSLGQTRTAGNTIYFGEGSWLTVV.